These 21 T cell receptor beta chains share one sample of origin, sequenced in a study of blood T cell repertoires in COVID-19. Assay used: immunoSEQ multiplex PCR; TCRdb lists only in-frame clones, some missing. The sample carries about 370,000 clones, around 91% recorded once. Material for sequencing was peripheral blood. These receptors originate from a man aged 18 to 29 with active or convalescent COVID-19.

The V call is TRBV7-9, the J call TRBJ1-6; TRBD1 matches 8 bases. V gave up 2 bases and J gave up 7 bases; unmatched junction bases: 4. Germline loops: CDR1 SEHNR, CDR2 FQNEAQ (reference sequence). The CDR3 runs to 15 residues. CDR3 sequence reads: CASSLRAGGNSPLHF. Written as DNA, the CDR3 is TGTGCCAGCAGCTTAAGGGCAGGGGGCAATTCACCCCTCCACTTT.

V is TRBV12-3 or TRBV12-4 and J is TRBJ1-2, with 7 nucleotides matching TRBD1. The CDR3 is 13 residues long. V was pared by 7 bases and J by 6 bases, with 8 bases of the junction left unmatched. The CDR3 nucleotides are TGTGCCAGCAATGACGACAGGGAAGATGGCTACACCTTC. Translated: CASNDDREDGYTF.

This clone was observed a few times. V usage is TRBV6-2 or TRBV6-3 and J usage is TRBJ1-6, with TRBD1 matching 9 bases. The germline V gene encodes CDR1 MNHEY and CDR2 SVGEGT. The CDR3 contains 14 residues. Germline trimming cut 2 bases from V and 14 bases from J; bases unmatched to any gene: 7. The CDR3 nucleotides are TGTGCCAGCAGTTACGACAGGGGGGTAAGTTCCCTCCACTTT. It specifies CASSYDRGVSSLHF.

The chain combines TRBV11-2 with TRBJ1-1; 7 bases agree with TRBD1. In germline, CDR1 is SGHAT, CDR2 FQNNGV. The V gene end was trimmed by 5 bases and the J gene end by 0 bases; junction bases not matched to a gene: 6. The CDR3 has 15 residues. In DNA, the CDR3 is TGTGCCAGCAGCCCATACGGACAGGTGAACACTGAAGCTTTCTTT. Its translation: CASSPYGQVNTEAFF.

The J gene is TRBJ1-2, the V gene TRBV27; 7 bases align to TRBD1. V was pared by 6 bases and J by 4 bases, with 5 bases of the junction left unmatched. CDR3 length: 13 residues. The germline gives CDR1 MNHEY, CDR2 SMNVEV (reference sequence). The CDR3 reads CASRAGGGYGYTF. DNA of the CDR3: TGTGCCAGCAGAGCAGGGGGTGGCTATGGCTACACCTTC.

The J gene is TRBJ2-1, the V gene TRBV27; a possible D gene is TRBD2 (6 bases). Germline CDR1 reads MNHEY; CDR2 reads SMNVEV (reference sequence). V gave up 6 bases and J gave up 0 bases, with 27 bases separating them. The length of the CDR3 is 20 residues. CDR3 in amino acids: CASRRLGRGGRESSYNEQFF. The CDR3, as DNA: TGTGCCAGCAGACGATTAGGCCGGGGTGGGCGGGAAAGCTCCTACAATGAGCAGTTCTTC.

The rearrangement links TRBV19 to TRBJ1-5, with TRBD1 matching over 8 bases. J gave up 7 bases and V 0 bases, and 5 bases lay outside the gene matches. Germline CDR1 LNHDA, CDR2 SQIVND (reference sequence). This CDR3 spans 15 amino acids. The CDR3, as DNA: TGTGCCAGTAGTATAGAGAGGACAGGGAGGCAGCCCCAGCATTTT. This translates into CASSIERTGRQPQHF.

The chain recombines TRBV3-1 (or the pseudogene TRBV3-2) with TRBJ2-1; D possibly corresponds to TRBD2 (6 bases). V was trimmed by 0 bases and J by 7 bases, leaving 7 bases between them. The length of the CDR3 is 13 residues. Per the germline V gene, CDR1 is LGHDT and CDR2 is YNNKEL (reference sequence). CDR3 region: CASSQDRGNEQFF. The CDR3 bases are TGTGCCAGCAGCCAAGATCGGGGGAATGAGCAGTTCTTC.

The rearrangement links TRBV19 to TRBJ1-2; 10 bases line up with TRBD1. The junction had 7 bases not matched to a gene; V was cut back by 6 bases and J by 3 bases. This CDR3 has 15 residues. The germline V gene encodes CDR1 LNHDA and CDR2 SQIVND (reference sequence). The CDR3 nucleotides read TGTGCCAGTAGGGAAGGACAGGGGGAGGACTATGGCTACACCTTC. Translating gives CASREGQGEDYGYTF. Using reference TRBV19 and TRBJ1-2 for the parts outside the CDR3, the full variable domain is DGGITQSPKYLFRKEGQNVTLSCEQNLNHDAMYWYRQDPGQGLRLIYYSQIVNDFQKGDIAEGYSVSREKKESFPLTVTSAQKNPTAFYLCASREGQGEDYGYTFGSGTRLTVV.

The J gene is TRBJ2-2, the V gene TRBV24-1; 8 bases are shared with TRBD1. The CDR3 is made up of 16 amino acids. Per the germline V gene, CDR1 is KGHDR and CDR2 is SFDVKD. V shed 6 bases, J shed 5 bases, and the junction held 10 bases outside the gene matches. CDR3 coding DNA: TGTGCCACCAGTTTAACAGGGACAGGAGGGACCGGGGAGCTGTTTTTT. Translation gives CATSLTGTGGTGELFF.

The chain employs TRBV28 and TRBJ1-2; 10 nucleotides line up with TRBD1. CDR1 and CDR2 from the germline V gene are MDHEN and SYDVKM. The CDR3 is made up of 15 amino acids. Trimming cost V 5 bases and J 6 bases; bases outside gene matches: 9. CDR3 nucleotide sequence: TGTGCCAGCAGTGCGCCTTGGGACAGGGGCCATGGCTACACCTTC. Translated: CASSAPWDRGHGYTF.

This sequence joins TRBV7-3 and TRBJ2-3, with TRBD1 matching over 8 bases. This CDR3 region has 15 residues. V gave up 4 bases and J gave up 4 bases; unmatched junction bases: 7. The germline V gene has CDR1 SGHTA and CDR2 FQGTGA. CDR3 loop: CASSSAGGSPDTQYF. CDR3 nucleotides: TGTGCCAGCAGCTCCGCAGGGGGCTCCCCAGATACGCAGTATTTT. The variable domain in full, with the rest retrieved from reference TRBV7-3 and TRBJ2-3, is GAGVSQTPSNKVTEKGKYVELRCDPISGHTALYWYRQSLGQGPEFLIYFQGTGAADDSGLPNDRFFAVRPEGSVSTLKIQRTERGDSAVYLCASSSAGGSPDTQYFGPGTRLTVL.

The V call is TRBV14, the J call TRBJ1-2; 10 nucleotides match TRBD1. Per germline, CDR1 SGHDN and CDR2 FVKESK. The junction had 5 bases not matched to a gene; V was cut back by 6 bases and J by 7 bases. There are 13 residues in the CDR3. The CDR3 nucleotides read TGTGCCAGCAGACGGGACAGGGGAACTGGCTACACCTTC. Translated: CASRRDRGTGYTF.

The rearrangement joins TRBV12-3 or TRBV12-4 to TRBJ2-7, with 13 nucleotides matching TRBD2. V lost 5 bases and J lost 11; bases outside the gene matches: 3. The CDR3 spans 12 residues. CDR3: CASSRTSGSKYF. CDR3 nucleotides: TGTGCCAGCAGTCGGACTAGCGGGAGTAAGTACTTC.

The rearrangement joins TRBV29-1 to TRBJ2-3; D possibly corresponds to TRBD1 (5 bases). Germline assignment: CDR1 SQVTM and CDR2 ANQGSEA. There are 13 residues in the CDR3. With 5 bases removed from V and 4 bases from J, the gap between germline ends came to 13 bases. The CDR3 DNA follows: TGCAGCGTTACGGCAGGGTACGCAGATACGCAGTATTTT. It specifies CSVTAGYADTQYF.

The CDR3 DNA is TGTGCCAGTAATGCCCCGGGACAGGGAATACACGAGCAGTACTTC. This gives the protein CASNAPGQGIHEQYF. This sequence joins TRBV19 and TRBJ2-7; 9 bases are shared with TRBD1. The germline V gene encodes CDR1 LNHDA and CDR2 SQIVND (reference sequence). Trimming cost V 7 bases and J 5 bases; bases outside gene matches: 12. This CDR3 has 15 residues.

The V and J genes are TRBV5-6 and TRBJ2-5, with 8 positions matching TRBD1. With V trimmed by 6 bases and J by 4 bases, 5 bases remained unmatched. The CDR3 length is 13 residues. Germline CDR1 SGHDT, CDR2 YYEEEE. DNA of the CDR3: TGTGCCAGCACCCGGACAGGGAGAGAGACCCAGTACTTC. Its translation: CASTRTGRETQYF.

The chain links TRBV24-1 to TRBJ2-7, with D possibly matching TRBD1 (6 bases). Trimming took 4 bases from V and 3 from J, leaving 12 bases between them. Germline assignment: CDR1 KGHDR and CDR2 SFDVKD. This CDR3 has 14 residues. CDR3 in DNA: TGTGCCACCAGTGACCGCGACAGGAGCTACGAGCAGTACTTC. Translation gives CATSDRDRSYEQYF.

V gene TRBV15 combines with J gene TRBJ2-7, with 8 nucleotides matching TRBD2. The CDR3 is 15 amino acids. Germline V gives CDR1 LNHNV, CDR2 YYDKDF (reference sequence). Trimming took 0 bases from V and 2 from J; bases not matched to a gene: 3. CDR3 protein: CATSRDRSGAYEQYF. The CDR3, as DNA: TGTGCCACCAGCAGAGATCGTAGCGGGGCCTACGAGCAGTACTTC. Complete variable domain (other parts from reference TRBV15 and TRBJ2-7): DAMVIQNPRYQVTQFGKPVTLSCSQTLNHNVMYWYQQKSSQAPKLLFHYYDKDFNNEADTPDNFQSRRPNTSFCFLDIRSPGLGDTAMYLCATSRDRSGAYEQYFGPGTRLTVT.

This chain joins TRBV5-8 and TRBJ1-3; D is unclear. In germline, CDR1 is SGHTS, CDR2 YDEGEE. The V end lost 2 bases, the J end lost 5 bases, and 5 bases lay between the germline ends. This CDR3 comprises 12 residues. CDR3 sequence (DNA): TGTGCCAGCAGCTTAACTCGAAACACCATATATTTT. It encodes CASSLTRNTIYF.

This clone was observed a handful of times. The V gene is TRBV27, the J gene TRBJ1-2, with no clear D. The CDR3 spans 14 residues. V was clipped by 3 bases and J by 3 bases, with 11 bases between them. Germline loops: CDR1 MNHEY, CDR2 SMNVEV (reference sequence). The CDR3 spells CASSLSSQDYGYTF. CDR3 sequence (DNA): TGTGCCAGCAGTTTGTCCAGCCAGGACTATGGCTACACCTTC.